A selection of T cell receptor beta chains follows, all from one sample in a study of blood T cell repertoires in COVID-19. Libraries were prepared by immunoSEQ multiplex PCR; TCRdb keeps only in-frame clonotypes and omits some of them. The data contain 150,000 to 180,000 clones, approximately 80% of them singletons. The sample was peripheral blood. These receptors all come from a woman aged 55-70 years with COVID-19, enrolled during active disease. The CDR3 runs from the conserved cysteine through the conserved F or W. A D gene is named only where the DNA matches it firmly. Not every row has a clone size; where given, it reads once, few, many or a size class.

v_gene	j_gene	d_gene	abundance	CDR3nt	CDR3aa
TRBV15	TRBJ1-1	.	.	TGTGCCACCAGCAGAGATGGGGAGGGAAAGAACACTGAAGCTTTCTTT	CATSRDGEGKNTEAFF
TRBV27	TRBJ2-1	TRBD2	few	TGTGCCAGCAACAGGTTAGCGGGAGTCTACAATGAGCAGTTCTTC	CASNRLAGVYNEQFF
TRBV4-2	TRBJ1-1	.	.	TGTGCCAGCCGCTCTAGTCCCCGGGGGGGGCTCACTGAAGCTTTCTTT	CASRSSPRGGLTEAFF
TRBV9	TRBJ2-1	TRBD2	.	TGTGCCAGCAGCGTAGGCGGGACTAGCGGGAGAGTTGAGCAGTTCTTC	CASSVGGTSGRVEQFF
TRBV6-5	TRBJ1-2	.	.	TGTGCCAGCAGTTACCGAGGTGGTGGCTACACCTTC	CASSYRGGGYTF
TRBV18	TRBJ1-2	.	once	TGTGCCAGCTCACCTGCCCGCGCGGGGGGCTACACCTTC	CASSPARAGGYTF
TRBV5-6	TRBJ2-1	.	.	TGTGCCAGCAGCTTGAGGTCGAGGGGGAATGAGCAGTTCTTC	CASSLRSRGNEQFF
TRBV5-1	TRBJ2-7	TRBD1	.	TGCGCCAGCAGCAACCGGGACAGGGGCTACGAGCAGTACTTC	CASSNRDRGYEQYF
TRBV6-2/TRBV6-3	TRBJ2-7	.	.	TGTGCCAGCAGTTTGCCCTTGATGGCGGAGAGTCCTAACGAGCAGTACTTC	CASSLPLMAESPNEQYF
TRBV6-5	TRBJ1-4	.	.	TGTGCCAGCAGTCGTTCCAATGAAAAACTGTTTTTT	CASSRSNEKLFF
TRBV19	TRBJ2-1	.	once	TGTGCCAGCAATCAGTACAATGAGCAGTTCTTC	CASNQYNEQFF
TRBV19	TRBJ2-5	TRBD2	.	TGTGCCAGTAGCTTACTAGCGGGCCAAGAGACCCAGTACTTC	CASSLLAGQETQYF
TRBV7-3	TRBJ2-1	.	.	TGTGCCAGCAGCTTAATGCGGGACAATGAGCAGTTCTTC	CASSLMRDNEQFF
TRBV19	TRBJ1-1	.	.	TGTGCCAGTAGTCCCTTAATGAACACTGAAGCTTTCTTT	CASSPLMNTEAFF
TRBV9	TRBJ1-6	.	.	TGTGCCAGCAGCGTAGTGGGACAAAATAATTCACCCCTCCACTTT	CASSVVGQNNSPLHF
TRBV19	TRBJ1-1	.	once	TGTGCCAGTAACCGAGGTCTGGGTGGCACTGAAGCTTTCTTT	CASNRGLGGTEAFF
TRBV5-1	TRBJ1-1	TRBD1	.	TGCGCCAGCAGCTGGAGACAGGGGGAGGGCACTGAAGCTTTCTTT	CASSWRQGEGTEAFF
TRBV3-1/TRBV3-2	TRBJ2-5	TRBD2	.	TGTGCCAGCAGCCAAGTCGCGGGGGGGCCCCAAGAGACCCAGTACTTC	CASSQVAGGPQETQYF